This T cell receptor (beta chain) originates from a study of blood T cell repertoires in COVID-19. The overall study: The United States, Italy and Spain were the sources of the acute and convalescent COVID-19 samples. T cells, B-cell-depleted T cells, or PBMCs provided the cDNA or gDNA that served as material.

Germline V gene sequence: CDR1 LNHDA, CDR2 SQIVND (reference sequence). The V end lost 7 bases, the J end lost 7 bases, and 32 bases lay between the germline ends. The CDR3 runs 19 residues. The authors' processing: Reference gene primer amplification yielded estimated nucleated cell counts. Data came from immunoSEQ multiplex PCR; TCRdb stores just in-frame clones and leaves some out. V and J calls and clone size are as listed in that table; D and trimming were resolved from the DNA. Among approximately 320,000 clones, just under 90% were seen once, and the ten largest hold 11%. The J gene is TRBJ1-5, the V gene TRBV19; a possible D gene is TRBD1 (5 bases). The receptor comes from a woman in her twenties or thirties with COVID-19, enrolled during active disease. Source material: peripheral blood. DNA for the CDR3: TGTGCCAGTACCAGCTCCTGGGCGGGGACGGCGGTAGGAAGGCAGCCCCAGCATTTT. It codes for CASTSSWAGTAVGRQPQHF. The entire variable domain, with the rest obtained from reference TRBV19 and TRBJ1-5, is as follows: DGGITQSPKYLFRKEGQNVTLSCEQNLNHDAMYWYRQDPGQGLRLIYYSQIVNDFQKGDIAEGYSVSREKKESFPLTVTSAQKNPTAFYLCASTSSWAGTAVGRQPQHFGDGTRLSIL.